The entry that follows covers one TCR beta chain sequence. The antigen remains undetermined. Germline-derived CDR1 and CDR2 are MDHEN and SYDVKM. CDR3 length: 12 amino acids. The V end lost 7 bases, the J end lost 2 bases, and 8 bases lay between the germline ends. Here immunoSEQ multiplex PCR was the method, and the copy in TCRdb shows in-frame clones only, minus some. This table holds some 47,000 clones, roughly 79% found once. Regarding time point: week 35, safety follow-up. Topical imiquimod was applied with each vaccine dose, which held 300 ug of mutant IDH1 20-mer peptide. These data are taken from a study of a mutant IDH1 vaccine in newly diagnosed glioma. Study-wide results and caveats: Top-clonotype changes in peripheral T cells seemed unrelated to pseudoprogression.

This sequence joins TRBV28 and TRBJ1-2; D perhaps matches TRBD1 (5 bases). Specimen: PBMCs, collected from a glioma patient whose treatment included an IDH1 peptide vaccine. The sequence was collected from a woman in her 40s with glioma. Some clones in this sample may be carry-over from other donors' samples. Here the CDR3 DNA reads TGTGCCAGCACCAGGGCAAACTATGGCTACACCTTC. Translating it yields CASTRANYGYTF.